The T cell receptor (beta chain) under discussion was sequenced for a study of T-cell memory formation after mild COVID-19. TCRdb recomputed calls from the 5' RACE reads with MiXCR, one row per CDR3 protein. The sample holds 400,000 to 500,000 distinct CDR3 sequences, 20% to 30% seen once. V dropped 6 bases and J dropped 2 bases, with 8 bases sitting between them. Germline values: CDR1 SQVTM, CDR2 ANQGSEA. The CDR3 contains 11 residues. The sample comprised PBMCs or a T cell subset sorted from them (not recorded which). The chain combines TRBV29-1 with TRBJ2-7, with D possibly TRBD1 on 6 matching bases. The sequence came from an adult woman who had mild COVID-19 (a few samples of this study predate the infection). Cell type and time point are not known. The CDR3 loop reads CSVGQTYEQYF. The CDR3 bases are TGCAGCGTCGGACAGACCTACGAGCAGTACTTC.